These 18 T cell receptor beta chains originate from one sample sequenced in a study of blood T cell repertoires in COVID-19. TCRdb's table, derived via immunoSEQ multiplex PCR, lists solely in-frame clones and lacks some. The sample records roughly 520,000 clones, 88% being singletons. Sequenced sample: PBMCs or T cells enriched from blood (not recorded which). These receptors were collected from a woman between 40 and 50 years old who had recovered from COVID-19.

The chain combines TRBV3-1 (or the pseudogene TRBV3-2) with TRBJ1-1, with D hard to call. The CDR3 runs to 15 residues. Germline V gives CDR1 LGHDT, CDR2 YNNKEL (reference sequence). V was shortened by 4 bases and J by 5 bases, with 17 bases between the two germline ends. This CDR3 is CASSPGGRSQTEAFF. For the CDR3, the DNA is TGTGCCAGCAGCCCGGGTGGTCGGTCACAAACTGAAGCTTTCTTT.

The chain carries TRBV2 and TRBJ2-7; 12 bases map to TRBD2. V shed 5 bases and J 6 bases; nucleotides not matched to a gene: 8. CDR3 length: 15 amino acids. Germline V gene lookup returns CDR1 SNHLY and CDR2 FYNNEI. CDR3 in amino acids: CASSSGLAGNSEQYF. The CDR3 nucleotides read TGTGCCAGCAGTTCCGGACTAGCGGGAAATTCCGAGCAGTACTTC. The entire variable domain, with the rest obtained from reference TRBV2 and TRBJ2-7, is as follows: EPEVTQTPSHQVTQMGQEVILRCVPISNHLYFYWYRQILGQKVEFLVSFYNNEISEKSEIFDDQFSVERPDGSNFTLKIRSTKLEDSAMYFCASSSGLAGNSEQYFGPGTRLTVT.

The rearrangement uses TRBV2 and TRBJ1-1, with 7 bases fitting TRBD1. Trimming took 7 bases from V and 6 from J; bases not matched to a gene: 14. Germline assignment: CDR1 SNHLY and CDR2 FYNNEI. The length of the CDR3 is 15 residues. The CDR3 coding sequence is TGTGCCAGCATCTTTCGTATAACAGGGGCGGCTGAAGCTTTCTTT. Translating gives CASIFRITGAAEAFF.

The CDR3 reads CASSLSAGGEGTQYF. CDR3 sequence (DNA): TGTGCCAGCAGCTTAAGCGCAGGGGGTGAGGGGACCCAGTACTTC. V and J are TRBV7-2 and TRBJ2-5, with 7 positions matching TRBD1. J gave up 7 bases and V 2 bases, and 10 bases lay outside the gene matches. In germline, CDR1 is SGHTA, CDR2 FQGNSA. This CDR3 comprises 15 residues. The whole variable domain, filled in from reference TRBV7-2 and TRBJ2-5, reads GAGVSQSPSNKVTEKGKDVELRCDPISGHTALYWYRQSLGQGLEFLIYFQGNSAPDKSGLPSDRFSAERTGGSVSTLTIQRTQQEDSAVYLCASSLSAGGEGTQYFGPGTRLLVL.

The chain combines TRBV29-1 with TRBJ1-1; D is ambiguous. The CDR3 totals 14 residues. V was clipped by 6 bases and J by 1 base, with 15 bases between them. Germline-derived CDR1 and CDR2 are SQVTM and ANQGSEA. The chain's CDR3 is CSVLIVLGNTEAFF. DNA of the CDR3: TGCAGCGTCTTAATAGTACTTGGGAACACTGAAGCTTTCTTT.

The chain has TRBV5-8 and TRBJ2-7; TRBD2 agrees at 12 bases. Germline CDR1 and CDR2: SGHTS and YDEGEE. Trimming removed 4 bases from V and 9 bases from J; junction bases left unmatched: 8. This CDR3 has 14 residues. CDR3 sequence: CASSPLAGGFLQYF. The CDR3 DNA sequence: TGTGCCAGCAGCCCCCTAGCGGGAGGGTTCCTGCAGTACTTC.

V gene TRBV9 combines with J gene TRBJ2-7; 11 bases are a match to TRBD1. V trimming: 0 bases; J trimming: 6 bases; junction bases outside the gene matches: 8. CDR1 is SGDLS, CDR2 YYNGEE, per germline. The CDR3 runs to 16 residues. CDR3 DNA sequence: TGTGCCAGCAGCGTAGCTACAGGGGACAGGGGGGCCGAGCAGTACTTC. Its protein is CASSVATGDRGAEQYF.

This clone was found once. This chain connects TRBV4-2 to TRBJ2-1, with D tentatively TRBD1 (6 bases). Trimming cost V 4 bases and J 5 bases, with 12 bases left between them. This CDR3 spans 14 amino acids. Germline V gene data show CDR1 as LGHNA and CDR2 as YNFKEQ. The CDR3 reads CASSPRRTDNEQFF. The CDR3 region has the DNA TGTGCCAGCAGCCCCAGGAGGACAGACAATGAGCAGTTCTTC.

This clone appeared a single time. This chain connects TRBV11-3 to TRBJ2-1; 9 nucleotides line up with TRBD2. The CDR3 runs to 17 residues. The V and J ends lost 1 base and 10 bases, in that order; junction bases with no gene match: 14. The germline CDR1 and CDR2 sequences are SGHNT and YENEEA. The CDR3 bases are TGTGCCAGCAGCTTAGGGGAGGGTAGCGGGAGTTCAGAGGAGCAGTTCTTC. Encoded protein: CASSLGEGSGSSEEQFF.

J is TRBJ2-1 and V is TRBV7-8; 8 bases map to TRBD2. This CDR3 comprises 17 residues. In germline, CDR1 is SGHVS, CDR2 FQNEAQ. After removal of 5 bases from V and 0 bases from J, the junction contained 9 bases not matched to a gene. The CDR3 DNA is TGTGCCAGCAGCCACCCTCTAGCGGGCAGCTCCTACAATGAGCAGTTCTTC. It encodes CASSHPLAGSSYNEQFF. The whole variable domain, remainder taken from reference TRBV7-8 and TRBJ2-1, is GAGVSQSPRYKVAKRGQDVALRCDPISGHVSLFWYQQALGQGPEFLTYFQNEAQLDKSGLPSDRFFAERPEGSVSTLKIQRTQQEDSAVYLCASSHPLAGSSYNEQFFGPGTRLTVL.

This rearrangement joins TRBV5-8 to TRBJ1-1, with 8 bases matching TRBD1. V trimming: 5 bases; J trimming: 5 bases; junction bases outside the gene matches: 8. The germline gives CDR1 SGHTS, CDR2 YDEGEE. The length of the CDR3 is 14 residues. The CDR3 coding sequence is TGTGCCAGCAGTTATGACAGGGGAAGGACTGAAGCTTTCTTT. It encodes CASSYDRGRTEAFF.

The J gene is TRBJ2-1, the V gene TRBV5-1; 16 bases fit TRBD2. V shed 3 bases, J shed 3 bases, and the junction held 3 bases outside the gene matches. CDR3 size: 17 residues. Per the germline V gene, CDR1 is SGHRS and CDR2 is YFSETQ. The CDR3 region is CASSSGTSGRDYNEQFF. The CDR3 DNA reads TGCGCCAGCAGCTCCGGGACTAGCGGGAGGGACTACAATGAGCAGTTCTTC.

This chain uses TRBV19 with TRBJ2-7; 9 bases are shared with TRBD1. Germline V gene sequence: CDR1 LNHDA, CDR2 SQIVND (reference sequence). With V trimmed by 6 bases and J by 7 bases, 10 bases remained unmatched. The CDR3 contains 14 residues. CDR3 amino acids: CASRGTGKTGEQYF. CDR3 in DNA: TGTGCCAGTAGAGGGACAGGGAAGACGGGGGAGCAGTACTTC. Full variable domain (missing parts from reference TRBV19 and TRBJ2-7): DGGITQSPKYLFRKEGQNVTLSCEQNLNHDAMYWYRQDPGQGLRLIYYSQIVNDFQKGDIAEGYSVSREKKESFPLTVTSAQKNPTAFYLCASRGTGKTGEQYFGPGTRLTVT.

The V gene is TRBV10-1, the J gene TRBJ1-2, with a weak D call TRBD1 (5 bases). The CDR3 length is 16 residues. Germline V CDR1 and CDR2: WNHNN, SYGVQD (reference sequence). V dropped 2 bases and J dropped 8 bases, with 21 bases sitting between them. As DNA, the CDR3 is TGCGCCAGCAGTGAGAACGTGGGAGGGGATGCTATGGGCTACACCTTC. This gives the protein CASSENVGGDAMGYTF.

The chain couples TRBV7-2 to TRBJ1-2; possibly TRBD1 for D (6 bases). Germline CDR1 reads SGHTA; CDR2 reads FQGNSA. V was trimmed by 6 bases and J by 6 bases, leaving 11 bases between them. There are 12 residues in the CDR3. CDR3 DNA: TGTGCCAGCAGTACACAGGGAGATGGCTACACCTTC. This encodes CASSTQGDGYTF. Complete variable domain (other parts from reference TRBV7-2 and TRBJ1-2): GAGVSQSPSNKVTEKGKDVELRCDPISGHTALYWYRQSLGQGLEFLIYFQGNSAPDKSGLPSDRFSAERTGGSVSTLTIQRTQQEDSAVYLCASSTQGDGYTFGSGTRLTVV.

The chain uses TRBV19 and TRBJ1-2; D is perhaps TRBD1 (6 bases). Germline V gene sequence: CDR1 LNHDA, CDR2 SQIVND (reference sequence). This CDR3 spans 15 amino acids. Trimming shortened V by 6 bases and J by 8 bases, and 22 bases separated the two germline ends. The CDR3 DNA is TGTGCCAGTAGACTGGACAGAACTGTTTCGGAAGGCTACACCTTC. This translates into CASRLDRTVSEGYTF.

This rearrangement joins TRBV7-9 to TRBJ1-1; possibly TRBD1 for D (6 bases). Trimming shortened V by 1 base and J by 4 bases, and 10 bases separated the two germline ends. Germline V lookup: CDR1 SEHNR, CDR2 FQNEAQ (reference sequence). The CDR3 extends over 14 amino acids. The chain's CDR3 is CASSLVLGGTEAFF. The CDR3 DNA follows: TGTGCCAGCAGCTTAGTATTAGGGGGCACTGAAGCTTTCTTT.

This clone was seen only a few times. The V call is TRBV6-2 or TRBV6-3, the J call TRBJ2-7, with TRBD2 matching 7 bases. The CDR3 runs to 13 residues. CDR1 and CDR2 (germline): MNHEY, SVGEGT. V lost 6 bases to trimming and J lost 1 base; unmatched junction nucleotides: 3. The CDR3 loop reads CASSRAGSYEQYF. The CDR3, as DNA: TGTGCCAGCAGCCGAGCGGGGTCCTACGAGCAGTACTTC.